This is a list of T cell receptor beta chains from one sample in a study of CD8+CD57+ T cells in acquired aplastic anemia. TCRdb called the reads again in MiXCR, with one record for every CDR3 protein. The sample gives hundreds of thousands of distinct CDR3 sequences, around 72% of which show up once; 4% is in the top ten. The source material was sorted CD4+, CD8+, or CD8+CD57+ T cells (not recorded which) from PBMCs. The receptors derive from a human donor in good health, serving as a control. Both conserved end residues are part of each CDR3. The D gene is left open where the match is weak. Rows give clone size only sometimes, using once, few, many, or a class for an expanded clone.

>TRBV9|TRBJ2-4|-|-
CASSTAGGGLGIQYF
TGTGCCAGCAGCACTGCAGGGGGAGGCCTCGGCATTCAGTACTTC
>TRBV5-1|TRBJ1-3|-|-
CASRPEGYSGNTIYF
TGTGCCAGCAGACCCGAGGGCTACTCGGGAAACACCATATATTTT
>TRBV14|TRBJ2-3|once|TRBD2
CASSQFQRGTQYF
TGTGCCAGCAGCCAATTTCAGCGGGGAACGCAGTATTTT
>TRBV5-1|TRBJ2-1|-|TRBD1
CASSSGDRGYEQFF
TGCGCCAGCAGCTCCGGGGACAGGGGGTATGAGCAGTTCTTC
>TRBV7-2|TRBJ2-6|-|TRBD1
CASSIGTATDTQYANVLTF
TGTGCCAGCAGCATTGGGACAGCCACAGATACGCAGTATGCCAACGTCCTGACTTTC
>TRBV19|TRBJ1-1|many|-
CASSWAMNTEAFF
TGTGCCAGTAGTTGGGCGATGAACACTGAAGCTTTCTTT
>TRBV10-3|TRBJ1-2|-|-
CATSDLDSNYGYAF
TGTGCCACCAGTGATTTGGACAGCAACTATGGCTACGCCTTC
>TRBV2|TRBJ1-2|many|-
CASSGIDSGLSYTF
TGTGCCAGCAGTGGGATAGACAGTGGACTGAGCTACACCTTC
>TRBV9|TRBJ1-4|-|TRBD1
CASSTQDRGIWSNEKLFF
TGTGCCAGCAGCACCCAGGACAGGGGTATTTGGTCTAATGAAAAACTGTTTTTT
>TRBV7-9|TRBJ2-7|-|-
CASSSVASTQETHF
TGTGCCAGCAGCTCAGTAGCTTCCACCCAAGAGACGCACTTC
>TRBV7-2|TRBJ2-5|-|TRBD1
CASSPQEDREFHYF
TGCGCCAGCAGCCCTCAAGAGGACAGGGAGTTTCACTACTTC
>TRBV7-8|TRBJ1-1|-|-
CASSRYNSPLYF
TGTGCCAGCAGTAGATATAATTCACCCCTTTACTTT
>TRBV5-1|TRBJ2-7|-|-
CASSLPGEDKYF
TGCGCCAGCAGCTTGCCGGGGGAGGACAAGTACTTC
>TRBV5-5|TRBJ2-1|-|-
CASSLRPTYNEQFF
TGTGCCAGCAGCTTAAGGCCGACCTACAATGAGCAGTTCTTC
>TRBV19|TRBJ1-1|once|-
CASSIAGPSAEAFF
TGTGCCAGTAGTATAGCGGGACCCTCCGCTGAAGCTTTCTTT
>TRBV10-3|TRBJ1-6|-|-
CAISEWVGTPDSPLHF
TGTGCCATCAGTGAGTGGGTAGGGACTCCGGATTCACCCCTCCACTTT
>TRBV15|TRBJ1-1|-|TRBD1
CATSGADRGTGAFF
TGTGCCACCAGTGGCGCGGACAGGGGCACTGGCGCTTTCTTT
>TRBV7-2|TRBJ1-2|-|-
CASSLGQGTDDYTF
TGTGCCAGCAGCTTAGGGCAGGGAACCGATGACTACACCTTC
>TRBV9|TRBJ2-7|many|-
CASSPSAFPSYEQYF
TGTGCCAGCAGCCCAAGCGCGTTCCCATCCTACGAGCAGTACTTC
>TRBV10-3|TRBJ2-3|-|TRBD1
CAISTQGARDTQYF
TGTGCCATTAGCACACAGGGGGCCAGAGATACGCAGTATTTT
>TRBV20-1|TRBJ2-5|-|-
CSARDSLTQPQYF
TGCAGTGCTAGAGATTCTTTGACACAGCCCCAGTACTTC
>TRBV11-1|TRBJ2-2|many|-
CASSAKGLGTGELFF
TGTGCCAGCAGCGCAAAGGGGCTAGGCACCGGGGAGCTGTTTTTT
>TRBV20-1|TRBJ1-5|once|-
CSARAGTSGSNQPQHF
TGCAGTGCTAGGGCCGGGACTAGCGGGAGCAATCAGCCCCAGCATTTT
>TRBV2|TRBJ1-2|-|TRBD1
CASREDGTGSFGFYGYTF
TGTGCCAGCCGGGAGGATGGGACAGGGAGTTTTGGGTTCTATGGCTACACCTTC
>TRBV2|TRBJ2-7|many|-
CASTNYGQSSSYEQYF
TGTGCCAGCACCAACTATGGGCAGTCGAGCTCCTACGAGCAGTACTTC